This T cell receptor beta chain emerged from a study of T cell responses to AZD1222 COVID-19 vaccine. Findings of the study overall: Close to half of spike-specific TCRs reportedly recognize unmutated variant regions. Only a handful of AZD1222 recipients, six or seven in all, had baseline seropositivity. Among the donors, most were white British and more were female, and clonal diversity was possibly underestimated.

From germline, CDR1 is MNHEY and CDR2 SVGEGT. The CDR3 has 17 residues. V was cut by 2 bases and J by 6 bases, with 21 bases left in between. A remark on this clone: Its antigen is currently unknown.

The assay was immunoSEQ multiplex PCR, and TCRdb's table has in-frame clones only and misses some. The sample contains 140,000 to 150,000 clones, about 92% of which appear only once. The clonotype was recovered from an adult who received the AZD1222 COVID-19 vaccine. This rearrangement joins TRBV6-2 or TRBV6-3 to TRBJ2-3, with D tentatively TRBD2 (5 bases). Sequenced here: peripheral blood, sampled 28 days after the second AZD1222 dose. CDR3 sequence (DNA): TGTGCCAGCAGTTACAAAGGGCTGGGAGCGCCGCCGGATACGCAGTATTTT. It yields the protein CASSYKGLGAPPDTQYF.